Given below is one T cell receptor (beta chain) in context. Other DNA sequences in this sample translate to the same CDR3. In the original workflow: Junction-only sequences produced by ImmunoSEQ had no quality scores, so filtering differed. TCRdb's copy holds only in-frame clones and misses some; the assay was immunoSEQ multiplex PCR. Clone size and the V and J calls come from that table; the DNA yielded D and trimming. The profile shows over a million clones, 95% to 99% of them singletons. This sample stems from a study of shared clonotypes between healthy human individuals. In the study overall: Three plates were used per donor for CD4 naive, three for CD4 memory, two for CD8 naive and one for CD8 memory.

All participating donors were Caucasian adults from Nashville, Tennessee. Both subsets, CD45RA+ naive and CD45RA-negative memory, were split from the CD4+ cells. There are 13 residues in the CDR3. V lost 8 bases, J lost 4 bases, and 15 bases lay in between. The V gene's germline CDR1 is MDHEN and CDR2 SYDVKM. The specimen sequenced was naive CD4+ T cells sorted from blood. Noted subset: CD45RA+ positively selected. This receptor was obtained from a man aged 30 to 39 in good health. V usage is TRBV28 and J usage is TRBJ2-7; maybe TRBD2 (6 bases). The CDR3 protein is CASSSPGAYEQYF. For the CDR3, the DNA is TGTGCCAGCTCCTCCCCGGGAGCATACGAGCAGTACTTC.